This T cell receptor (beta chain) comes out of a study of glioma-infiltrating T cells. This clonotype has ten or more counts. This CDR3 has 16 residues. V was shortened by 4 bases and J by 0 bases, with 15 bases between the two germline ends. The germline CDR1 and CDR2 sequences are LGHNA and YSLEER. The iRepertoire nested amplicon-rescue multiplex PCR amplified TCR alpha and beta CDR3s from RNA. TCRdb processed the multiplex PCR reads anew with MiXCR; each CDR3 protein has one entry. The repertoire holds 300,000 to 400,000 distinct CDR3 sequences, with around 38% as singletons. The chain couples TRBV4-3 to TRBJ1-1, with D hard to call. The source material was glioma tissue, nonneoplastic brain tissue, or PBMCs (not recorded which). This TCR derives from a human donor with low-grade glioma or glioblastoma, undergoing nonglioma brain surgery, or in good health (not recorded which). CDR3 sequence (DNA): TGCGCCAGCAGCCCGAGCGACCTAATTCTGAACACTGAAGCTTTCTTT. Translation gives CASSPSDLILNTEAFF.